A selection of T cell receptor beta chains follows, all from one sample in a study of OX40 agonist ivuxolimab in advanced cancers. Generated by immunoSEQ multiplex PCR, the TCRdb table keeps only in-frame clones and is missing some. Of just under 35,000 clones in the sample, approximately 92% were seen once. Sequenced here: CD4+ or CD8+ T cells sorted from blood, sampled in a trial of the OX40 agonist ivuxolimab. These receptor sequences come from an adult with an advanced solid tumor such as melanoma, head and neck, liver or kidney cancer. Both conserved end residues are part of each CDR3. A D gene is named only where the DNA matches it firmly. Clone size is stated in some rows and not others, as once, few, many or a class when expanded.

j_gene | d_gene | abundance | v_gene | CDR3nt | CDR3aa
TRBJ2-3 | TRBD1 | . | TRBV10-3 | TGTGCCAGCTCGGACAGGGGCGGCACAGATACGCAGTATTTT | CASSDRGGTDTQYF
TRBJ2-7 | . | . | TRBV29-1 | TGCAGCGTTGATGGGGGTTTCGACGGGACCTCCTACGAGCAGTACTTC | CSVDGGFDGTSYEQYF
TRBJ2-7 | TRBD1 | . | TRBV13 | TGTGCCAGCAGCTTAGGGGCCTGGGACAGGGGCAAGGGCGAGCAGTACTTC | CASSLGAWDRGKGEQYF
TRBJ2-7 | TRBD1 | . | TRBV27 | TGTGCCAGCAGTGAGGAGACAGGGGGCGCGTCTAGCGAGCAGTACTTC | CASSEETGGASSEQYF
TRBJ1-2 | . | . | TRBV7-2 | TGTGCCAGCAGCTTAGGCGCTCGGGCATTTTGGGGCTATGGCTACACCTTC | CASSLGARAFWGYGYTF
TRBJ2-3 | . | . | TRBV28 | TGTGCCAGCAGTCCCCTCTGGTCACAGTTCAGCACAGATACGCAGTATTTT | CASSPLWSQFSTDTQYF
TRBJ2-6 | TRBD1 | . | TRBV7-3 | TGTGCCAGCAGCTTAGGAGGGACAGGGACGGGGGCCAACGTCCTGACTTTC | CASSLGGTGTGANVLTF
TRBJ1-1 | . | . | TRBV9 | TGTGCCAGCAGCGTTTCCGGGGTGAACACTGAAGCTTTCTTT | CASSVSGVNTEAFF
TRBJ1-2 | TRBD1 | . | TRBV19 | TGTGCCACCTCCTTGGACAGGGCGGGGGGCTACACCTTC | CATSLDRAGGYTF
TRBJ2-1 | . | . | TRBV28 | TGTGCCACCTACCGGGACGGCCCCTACAATGAGCAGTTCTTC | CATYRDGPYNEQFF
TRBJ2-7 | TRBD1 | . | TRBV11-2 | TGTGCCAGCAGCGAGAATCAGGGGGCCGGGAGCGAGCAGTACTTC | CASSENQGAGSEQYF
TRBJ2-1 | . | . | TRBV28 | TGTGCCAGCAGTTCCGTCCCCCTCAATGAGCAGTTCTTC | CASSSVPLNEQFF
TRBJ2-1 | . | . | TRBV9 | TGTGCCAGCAGCGATCACCGGGATGAGCAGTTCTTC | CASSDHRDEQFF
TRBJ2-7 | . | . | TRBV7-3 | TGTGCCAGCAGCCCCAAACAGGGCCTAGTGCAGTACTTC | CASSPKQGLVQYF
TRBJ1-2 | . | . | TRBV4-1 | TGCGCCAGCAGCCAGGACTCGGGACCGCGTTACTATGGCTACACCTTC | CASSQDSGPRYYGYTF
TRBJ2-1 | . | . | TRBV29-1 | TGCAGCGTTGAATCGGAGCCTCGCAGGGCGCGGAATTCCTACAATGAGCAGTTCTTC | CSVESEPRRARNSYNEQFF
TRBJ2-7 | . | . | TRBV10-2 | TGCGCCAGCAGTGATCAGGGGTCCTTCTACGAGCAGTACTTC | CASSDQGSFYEQYF
TRBJ2-5 | . | . | TRBV7-2 | TGTGCCAGCAGCTCAGGGGCCTACCAAGAGACCCAGTACTTC | CASSSGAYQETQYF
TRBJ1-1 | TRBD1 | . | TRBV19 | TGTGCCAGTAGTGCCTACAGGGGGGGTTCCACTGAAGCTTTCTTT | CASSAYRGGSTEAFF
TRBJ2-3 | . | . | TRBV6-5 | TGTGCCAGCAGTAGCGGCGAGACAGATACGCAGTATTTT | CASSSGETDTQYF
TRBJ1-1 | . | . | TRBV10-2 | TGCGCCAGCAGTGAGGATGAGGTTGAAGCTTTCTTT | CASSEDEVEAFF
TRBJ2-7 | . | . | TRBV5-6 | TGTGCCAGCAGCGCCCGGGGCAGGGAGTACTACGAGCAGTACTTC | CASSARGREYYEQYF
TRBJ2-7 | . | . | TRBV27 | TGTGCCAGCACTCAGGGCTCCTACGAGCAGTACTTC | CASTQGSYEQYF
TRBJ2-7 | TRBD2 | once | TRBV10-3 | TGTGCCATCAGACCCGGAGCGGGAGGGACCTACGAGCAGTACTTC | CAIRPGAGGTYEQYF
TRBJ2-4 | . | . | TRBV7-2 | TGTGCCAGCAGCCGTCCCAGGGTAGCCAAAAACATTCAGTACTTC | CASSRPRVAKNIQYF
TRBJ2-1 | . | . | TRBV7-9 | TGTGCCAGCAGCTTGACCGTCTCTACAGACTCCTACAATGAGCAGTTCTTC | CASSLTVSTDSYNEQFF
TRBJ2-7 | . | . | TRBV27 | TGTGCCAGCAGCCAAATTACAGCTCAGGGTACCTACGAGCAGTACTTC | CASSQITAQGTYEQYF
TRBJ2-4 | . | . | TRBV4-3 | TGCGCCAGCAGCCAAGATATTGTGACAAAACGCATTCAGTACTTC | CASSQDIVTKRIQYF
TRBJ2-5 | TRBD2 | . | TRBV5-6 | TGTGCCAGCAGCTTGGATCCGGGACTAGCCCAAGAGACCCAGTACTTC | CASSLDPGLAQETQYF
TRBJ1-5 | . | . | TRBV27 | TGTGCCAGCAGTTTCGGCGGGGGGCCCCAGCATTTT | CASSFGGGPQHF
TRBJ2-1 | TRBD2 | . | TRBV6-1 | TGTGCCAGCAGCCTAGCGGTTCATGAGCAGTTCTTC | CASSLAVHEQFF
TRBJ2-7 | . | . | TRBV11-2 | TGTGCCAGCAGCCTTGCTTGGGGGCTCGAGCAGTACTTC | CASSLAWGLEQYF
TRBJ2-1 | . | . | TRBV9 | TGTGCCAGCAGCGTAGGTCCTCAGAATGAGCAGTTCTTC | CASSVGPQNEQFF
TRBJ2-5 | TRBD1 | . | TRBV10-3 | TGTGCCATCAGCGAGGGGGCCAGGGGGCTGGAGACCCAGTACTTC | CAISEGARGLETQYF
TRBJ2-1 | . | . | TRBV28 | TGTGCCAGCAGTTTTACGGCCTATGAGCAGTTCTTC | CASSFTAYEQFF
TRBJ2-7 | . | . | TRBV9 | TGTGCCAGCAGCGTAGGAACAGGGACCTACGAGCAGTACTTC | CASSVGTGTYEQYF
TRBJ1-2 | TRBD1 | . | TRBV27 | TGTGCCAGCAGTCCATTAGGCTCAGGGGGCGCCGGGGTCTTCTATAGCTACACCTTC | CASSPLGSGGAGVFYSYTF
TRBJ2-7 | . | . | TRBV5-8 | TGTGCCAGCAGCGAAACGACAGGTGGGTCCTACGAGCAGTACTTC | CASSETTGGSYEQYF
TRBJ2-2 | TRBD1 | once | TRBV7-9 | TGTGCCAGCAGCCAAACAGGGGGCCGGGCCGGGGAGCTGTTTTTT | CASSQTGGRAGELFF
TRBJ2-3 | . | once | TRBV29-1 | TGCAGCGTCCGGGACTTGGATACGCAGTATTTT | CSVRDLDTQYF
TRBJ2-2 | . | . | TRBV5-1 | TGCGCCAGCAGCGTATACTCGAACACCGGGGAGCTGTTTTTT | CASSVYSNTGELFF
TRBJ2-2 | . | . | TRBV19 | TGTGCCAGTAGTATGACGCGGGGATACACCGGGGAGCTGTTTTTT | CASSMTRGYTGELFF
TRBJ2-2 | . | . | TRBV10-2 | TGCGCCAGCAGTGAGTCGGGCAACACCGGGGAGCTGTTTTTT | CASSESGNTGELFF
TRBJ2-5 | TRBD1 | . | TRBV11-2 | TGTGCCAGCAGCTTAAACAGGGGGTACCAAGAGACCCAGTACTTC | CASSLNRGYQETQYF
TRBJ1-1 | . | . | TRBV6-1 | TGTGCCAGCGCCCAGAGCTCAAGCGGACTTGGGGCTTTCTTT | CASAQSSSGLGAFF
TRBJ2-1 | . | . | TRBV4-1 | TGCGCCAGCAGCCAAGCAGATCAAGCCTACAATGAGCAGTTCTTC | CASSQADQAYNEQFF
TRBJ2-5 | . | . | TRBV6-1 | TGTGCCAGCAGTCCGGCAGGGAAAGGACGGGAGACCCAGTACTTC | CASSPAGKGRETQYF
TRBJ1-2 | . | . | TRBV13 | TGTGCCAGCAGCCCTCGGGGCCACGCTTTAACGGATGGCTACACCTTC | CASSPRGHALTDGYTF
TRBJ2-7 | . | . | TRBV5-8 | TGTGCCAGCAGCTTGGAAGGGGTCTACGAGCAGTACTTC | CASSLEGVYEQYF
TRBJ2-4 | . | . | TRBV7-9 | TGTGCCAGCAGCTCGACCGACTCCCCAGCCAAAAACATTCAGTACTTC | CASSSTDSPAKNIQYF
TRBJ2-1 | . | . | TRBV6-5 | TGTGCCAGCAGCCCCTTTCCGGGGGCCAATGAGCAGTTCTTC | CASSPFPGANEQFF
TRBJ1-1 | . | . | TRBV6-5 | TGTGCCAGCACCCACCAGGGGCTGAACACTGAAGCTTTCTTT | CASTHQGLNTEAFF